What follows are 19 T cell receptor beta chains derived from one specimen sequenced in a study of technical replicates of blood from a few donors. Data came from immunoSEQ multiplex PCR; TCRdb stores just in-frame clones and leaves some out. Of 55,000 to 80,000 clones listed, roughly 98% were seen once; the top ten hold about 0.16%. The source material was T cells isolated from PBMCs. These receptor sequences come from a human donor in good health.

In nucleotides, the CDR3 is TGTGCCAGCAGCTTAACCGGGGGTCCCTCCTACAATGAGCAGTTCTTC. This codes for CASSLTGGPSYNEQFF. The rearrangement uses TRBV7-3 and TRBJ2-1, with D tentatively TRBD2 (6 bases). The CDR3 consists of 16 residues. Looked up from germline, CDR1 is SGHTA and CDR2 is FQGTGA. Trimming pared 0 bases from V and 0 bases from J, leaving 9 bases between. The variable domain in full, completed from reference TRBV7-3 and TRBJ2-1, reads GAGVSQTPSNKVTEKGKYVELRCDPISGHTALYWYRQSLGQGPEFLIYFQGTGAADDSGLPNDRFFAVRPEGSVSTLKIQRTERGDSAVYLCASSLTGGPSYNEQFFGPGTRLTVL.

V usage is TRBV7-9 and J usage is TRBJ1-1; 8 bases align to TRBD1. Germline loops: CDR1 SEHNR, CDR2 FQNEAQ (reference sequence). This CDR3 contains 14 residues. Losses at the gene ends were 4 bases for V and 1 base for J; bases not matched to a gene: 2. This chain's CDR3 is CASSSGQGNTEAFF. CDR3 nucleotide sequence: TGTGCCAGCAGCTCAGGACAGGGGAACACTGAAGCTTTCTTT. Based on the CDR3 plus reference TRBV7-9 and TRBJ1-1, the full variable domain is DTGVSQNPRHKITKRGQNVTFRCDPISEHNRLYWYRQTLGQGPEFLTYFQNEAQLEKSRLLSDRFSAERPKGSFSTLEIQRTEQGDSAMYLCASSSGQGNTEAFFGQGTRLTVV.

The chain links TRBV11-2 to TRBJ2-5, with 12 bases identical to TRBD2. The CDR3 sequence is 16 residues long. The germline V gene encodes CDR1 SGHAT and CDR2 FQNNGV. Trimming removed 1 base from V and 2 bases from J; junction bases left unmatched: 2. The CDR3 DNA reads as TGTGCCAGCAGCTTAGTTCTAGCGGGGGGGCAAGAGACCCAGTACTTC. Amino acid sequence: CASSLVLAGGQETQYF.

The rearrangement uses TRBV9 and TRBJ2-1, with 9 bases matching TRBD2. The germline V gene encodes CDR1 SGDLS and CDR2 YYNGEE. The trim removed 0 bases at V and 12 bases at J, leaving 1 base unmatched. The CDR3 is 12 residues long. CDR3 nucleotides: TGTGCCAGCAGCGTAGGAGCGGGGGGGCAGTTCTTC. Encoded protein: CASSVGAGGQFF.

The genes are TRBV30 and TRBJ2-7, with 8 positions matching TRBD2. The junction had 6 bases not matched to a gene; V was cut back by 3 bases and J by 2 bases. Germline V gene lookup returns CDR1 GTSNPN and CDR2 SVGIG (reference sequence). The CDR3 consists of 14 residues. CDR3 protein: CAWSVGGEAYEQYF. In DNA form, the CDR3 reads TGTGCCTGGAGCGTCGGGGGGGAGGCCTACGAGCAGTACTTC.

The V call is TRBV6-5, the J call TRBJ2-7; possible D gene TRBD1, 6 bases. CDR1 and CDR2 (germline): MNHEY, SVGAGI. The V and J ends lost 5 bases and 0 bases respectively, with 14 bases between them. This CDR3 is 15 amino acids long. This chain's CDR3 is CASSKYGTSSYEQYF. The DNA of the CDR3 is TGTGCCAGCAGTAAATACGGGACATCCTCCTACGAGCAGTACTTC.

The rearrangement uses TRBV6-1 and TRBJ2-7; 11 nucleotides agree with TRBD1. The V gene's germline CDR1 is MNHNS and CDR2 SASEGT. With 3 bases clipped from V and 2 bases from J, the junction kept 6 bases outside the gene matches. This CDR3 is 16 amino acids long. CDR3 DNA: TGTGCCAGCAGTGATAAACCGGGACAGGGGGCCTACGAGCAGTACTTC. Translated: CASSDKPGQGAYEQYF.

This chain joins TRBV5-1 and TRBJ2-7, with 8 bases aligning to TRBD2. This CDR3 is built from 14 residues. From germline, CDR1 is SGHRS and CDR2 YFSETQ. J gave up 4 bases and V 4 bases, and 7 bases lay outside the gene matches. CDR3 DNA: TGCGCCAGCAGCGTAAGCGGGAGTGGTTACGAGCAGTACTTC. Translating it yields CASSVSGSGYEQYF.

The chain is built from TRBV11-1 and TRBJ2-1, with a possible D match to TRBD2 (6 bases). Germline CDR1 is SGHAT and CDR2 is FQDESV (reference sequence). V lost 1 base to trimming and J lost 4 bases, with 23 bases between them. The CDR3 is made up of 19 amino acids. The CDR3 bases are TGTGCCAGCAGCTTAGGCCAGTGGGGAAGCGGGCTAACGTACAATGAGCAGTTCTTC. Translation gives CASSLGQWGSGLTYNEQFF.

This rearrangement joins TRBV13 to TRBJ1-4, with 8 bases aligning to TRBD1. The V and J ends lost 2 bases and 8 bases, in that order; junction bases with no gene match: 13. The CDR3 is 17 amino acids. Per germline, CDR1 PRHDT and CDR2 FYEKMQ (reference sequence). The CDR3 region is CASSLFVDETGAEKLFF. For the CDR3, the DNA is TGTGCCAGCAGCTTATTTGTGGACGAGACAGGGGCCGAAAAACTGTTTTTT.

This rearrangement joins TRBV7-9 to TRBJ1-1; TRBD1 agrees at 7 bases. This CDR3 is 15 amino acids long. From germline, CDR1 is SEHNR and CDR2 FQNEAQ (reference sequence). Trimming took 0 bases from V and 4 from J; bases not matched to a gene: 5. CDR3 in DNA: TGTGCCAGCAGCTTAGCGCGGTCAGGGGGCACTGAAGCTTTCTTT. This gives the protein CASSLARSGGTEAFF.

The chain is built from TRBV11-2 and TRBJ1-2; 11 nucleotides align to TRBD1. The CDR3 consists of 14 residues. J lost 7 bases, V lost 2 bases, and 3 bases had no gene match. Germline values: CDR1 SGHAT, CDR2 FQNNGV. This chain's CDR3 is CASSLPGTGGGYTF. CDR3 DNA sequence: TGTGCCAGCAGCTTACCGGGGACAGGGGGTGGCTACACCTTC.

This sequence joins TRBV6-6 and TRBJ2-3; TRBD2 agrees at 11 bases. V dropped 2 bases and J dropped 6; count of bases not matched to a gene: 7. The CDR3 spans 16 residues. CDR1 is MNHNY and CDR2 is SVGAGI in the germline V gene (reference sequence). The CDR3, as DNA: TGTGCCAGCAGTTACGCTGGTAGCGGGGGGGCGGATACGCAGTATTTT. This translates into CASSYAGSGGADTQYF.

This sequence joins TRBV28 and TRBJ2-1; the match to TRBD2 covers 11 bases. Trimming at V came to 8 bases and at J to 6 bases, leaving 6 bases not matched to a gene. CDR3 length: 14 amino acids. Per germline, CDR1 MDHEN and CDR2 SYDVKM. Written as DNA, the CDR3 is TGTGCCAGCGACTTAGCGGGAGGGCGCAATGAGCAGTTCTTC. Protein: CASDLAGGRNEQFF.

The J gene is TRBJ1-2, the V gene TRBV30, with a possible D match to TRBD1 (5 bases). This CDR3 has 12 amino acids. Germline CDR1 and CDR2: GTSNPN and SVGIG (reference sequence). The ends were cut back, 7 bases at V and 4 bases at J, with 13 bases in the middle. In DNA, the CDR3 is TGTGCCTCAACTCGGGACTTCTATGGCTACACCTTC. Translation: CASTRDFYGYTF.

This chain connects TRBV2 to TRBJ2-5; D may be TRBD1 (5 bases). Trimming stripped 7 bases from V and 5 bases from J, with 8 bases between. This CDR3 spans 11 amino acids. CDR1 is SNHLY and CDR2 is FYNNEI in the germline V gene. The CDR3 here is CASNQGETQYF. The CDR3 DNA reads TGTGCCAGCAATCAGGGCGAGACCCAGTACTTC. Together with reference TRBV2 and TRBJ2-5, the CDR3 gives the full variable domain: EPEVTQTPSHQVTQMGQEVILRCVPISNHLYFYWYRQILGQKVEFLVSFYNNEISEKSEIFDDQFSVERPDGSNFTLKIRSTKLEDSAMYFCASNQGETQYFGPGTRLLVL.

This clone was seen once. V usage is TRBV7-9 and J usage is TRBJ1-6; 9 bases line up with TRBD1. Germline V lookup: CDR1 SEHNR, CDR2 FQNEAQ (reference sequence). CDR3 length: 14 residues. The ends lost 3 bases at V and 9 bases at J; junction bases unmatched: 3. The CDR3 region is CASSLGDRASPLHF. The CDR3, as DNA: TGTGCCAGCAGCTTGGGGGACAGGGCTTCACCCCTCCACTTT.

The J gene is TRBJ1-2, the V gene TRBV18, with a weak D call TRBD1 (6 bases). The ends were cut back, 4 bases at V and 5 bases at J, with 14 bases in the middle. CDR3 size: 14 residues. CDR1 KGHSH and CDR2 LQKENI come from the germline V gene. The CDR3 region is CASSRGGRGYGYTF. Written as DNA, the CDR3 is TGTGCCAGCTCACGAGGGGGTAGGGGGTATGGCTACACCTTC.

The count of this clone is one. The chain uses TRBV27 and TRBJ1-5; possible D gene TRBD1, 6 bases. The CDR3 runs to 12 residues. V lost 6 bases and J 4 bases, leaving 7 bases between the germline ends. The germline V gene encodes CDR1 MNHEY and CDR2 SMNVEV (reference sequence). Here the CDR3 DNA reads TGTGCCAGCAGGAGGGGGAATCAGCCCCAGCATTTT. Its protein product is CASRRGNQPQHF.